One sample yielded the 30 T cell receptor beta chains listed below, sequenced in a study of shared clonotypes between healthy human individuals (dated by TCRdb to 2018 to 2021). The library was generated by the immunoSEQ multiplex PCR assay. TCRdb limited this immuneACCESS table to in-frame rearrangements with V and J called. A share of clones is missing; checked studies link under half to unresolved V genes, and the rest is unexplained. This sample comprises millions of clones, roughly 94% of them detected only once. The ten top clones hold more than 0.1% of the sample. Sequencing input: naive CD4+ T cells sorted from blood. Reading the label with the study, this specimen's cell subset or site is: CD45RA+ positively selected. The receptor source for this set is a man aged 18 to 29 in good health.

The gene calls are TRBV7-8 and TRBJ1-1; TRBD1 might be the D (5 bases). The germline V and J ends were trimmed by 3 bases and 3 bases, with 11 bases remaining between them. The CDR3 has 14 residues. The germline gives CDR1 SGHVS, CDR2 FQNEAQ. The CDR3 nucleotides read TGTGCCAGCAGCTTTGGGACCAAGCACACTGAAGCTTTCTTT. The encoded protein is CASSFGTKHTEAFF.

This chain links TRBV5-1 with TRBJ1-1, with D uncertain. The V end lost 1 base, the J end lost 1 base, and 11 bases lay between the germline ends. Per the germline V gene, CDR1 is SGHRS and CDR2 is YFSETQ. The CDR3 extends over 15 amino acids. CDR3 loop: CASSLRADSNTEAFF. The CDR3, as DNA: TGCGCCAGCAGCTTGCGGGCAGATTCGAACACTGAAGCTTTCTTT. The full variable domain, its missing parts supplied by reference TRBV5-1 and TRBJ1-1, is KAGVTQTPRYLIKTRGQQVTLSCSPISGHRSVSWYQQTPGQGLQFLFEYFSETQRNKGNFPGRFSGRQFSNSRSEMNVSTLELGDSALYLCASSLRADSNTEAFFGQGTRLTVV.

V and J are TRBV30 and TRBJ2-3; D is uncertain. The V and J ends lost 6 bases and 5 bases respectively, with 9 bases between them. The CDR3 extends over 11 amino acids. Germline CDR1 GTSNPN, CDR2 SVGIG (reference sequence). The CDR3 loop is CACILGDTQYF. CDR3 sequence (DNA): TGTGCCTGCATACTGGGAGATACGCAGTATTTT.

This rearrangement joins TRBV6-6 to TRBJ1-5; the D gene is possibly TRBD1 (5 bases). Trimming left V 8 bases short and J 4 bases short, with 18 bases between. The CDR3 extends over 15 amino acids. Germline V gives CDR1 MNHNY, CDR2 SVGAGI (reference sequence). The CDR3 coding sequence is TGTGCCAGCGCTCCGGGGGACCCTCTAAATCAGCCCCAGCATTTT. Translating gives CASAPGDPLNQPQHF.

The chain combines TRBV5-1 with TRBJ2-1; TRBD1 matches 7 bases. CDR3 length: 13 residues. From germline, CDR1 is SGHRS and CDR2 YFSETQ. Trimming cost V 4 bases and J 6 bases; bases outside gene matches: 4. CDR3 DNA: TGCGCCAGCAGCGCGACAGGGATCAATGAGCAGTTCTTC. Its protein product is CASSATGINEQFF.

This clone is a singleton in its sample. This chain joins TRBV5-8 and TRBJ1-5; D may be TRBD1 (5 bases). This CDR3 region has 14 residues. Germline CDR1 reads SGHTS; CDR2 reads YDEGEE. V was trimmed by 5 bases and J by 4 bases, leaving 13 bases between them. In nucleotides, the CDR3 is TGTGCCAGCAGACCCACAGGAGGAAATCAGCCCCAGCATTTT. Translated, it gives CASRPTGGNQPQHF.

The gene calls are TRBV7-8 and TRBJ2-1, with D tentatively TRBD2 (6 bases). The germline V gene encodes CDR1 SGHVS and CDR2 FQNEAQ. The length of the CDR3 is 14 residues. V gave up 1 base and J gave up 6 bases, with 10 bases separating them. The CDR3, as DNA: TGTGCCAGCAGCTTAGTCTGGGGAGGCAATGAGCAGTTCTTC. Protein: CASSLVWGGNEQFF.

As for this clone: This sample includes further DNA sequences coding for the same CDR3. The chain is built from TRBV5-1 and TRBJ2-1; tentatively, D is TRBD2 (6 bases). The V end was cut by 4 bases, the J end by 6 bases, with 11 bases between. The CDR3 sequence is 13 residues long. Germline CDR1 SGHRS, CDR2 YFSETQ. The CDR3 protein is CASSLEGGNEQFF. The CDR3 DNA sequence: TGCGCCAGCAGCCTCGAGGGAGGCAATGAGCAGTTCTTC.

This clone was found many times. This specimen includes other DNA sequences encoding the same CDR3. The chain combines TRBV6-6 with TRBJ2-5; 8 nucleotides match TRBD1. V trimming: 6 bases; J trimming: 1 base; junction bases outside the gene matches: 1. This CDR3 is 13 amino acids long. From germline, CDR1 is MNHNY and CDR2 SVGAGI (reference sequence). As DNA, the CDR3 is TGTGCCAGCAGGGGGACAGGCCAAGAGACCCAGTACTTC. It translates to CASRGTGQETQYF.

The chain combines TRBV27 with TRBJ1-1; D may be TRBD1 (5 bases). The CDR3 is made up of 15 amino acids. The V end was cut by 2 bases, the J end by 3 bases, with 13 bases between. The germline CDR1 and CDR2 sequences are MNHEY and SMNVEV (reference sequence). CDR3 DNA: TGTGCCAGCAGTTTAGGAAGGGGCTGGGACACTGAAGCTTTCTTT. Its protein is CASSLGRGWDTEAFF.

A word on this clone: Additional DNA sequences in this sample encode the identical CDR3. The chain is built from TRBV10-3 and TRBJ1-3, with 7 positions matching TRBD1. Per the germline V gene, CDR1 is ENHRY and CDR2 is SYGVKD. The junction had 1 base not matched to a gene; V was cut back by 5 bases and J by 3 bases. The CDR3 is made up of 13 amino acids. The CDR3 DNA reads TGTGCCATCAGTCGGGACAGTGGAAACACCATATATTTT. Its translation: CAISRDSGNTIYF.

The chain has TRBV27 and TRBJ2-7; TRBD1 matches 12 bases. CDR3 length equals 15 residues. V lost 6 bases, J lost 7 bases, and 10 bases stayed unmatched. The germline V gene has CDR1 MNHEY and CDR2 SMNVEV (reference sequence). CDR3 nucleotide sequence: TGTGCCAGCAGCCGTGCCGGGACAGGGGGCCGGGAGCAGTACTTC. It is translated as CASSRAGTGGREQYF.

The chain has TRBV10-2 and TRBJ2-1; D may be TRBD2 (5 bases). Germline values: CDR1 WSHSY, CDR2 SAAADI. V lost 0 bases to trimming and J lost 7 bases, with 10 bases between them. The CDR3 extends over 14 amino acids. The CDR3 region is CASSESRVRNEQFF. DNA of the CDR3: TGCGCCAGCAGTGAGTCGAGGGTCCGAAATGAGCAGTTCTTC.

Only a few counts were recorded for this clone. The chain links TRBV6-5 to TRBJ2-7; maybe TRBD1 (6 bases). CDR3 length: 15 residues. The V and J ends lost 0 bases and 2 bases respectively, with 11 bases between them. Germline V gene data show CDR1 as MNHEY and CDR2 as SVGAGI. The CDR3, as DNA: TGTGCCAGCAGTTACTCGGCAGGGGCCGCCTACGAGCAGTACTTC. Translated: CASSYSAGAAYEQYF.

The J gene is TRBJ1-4, the V gene TRBV7-2; tentative D call: TRBD1 (5 bases). Trimming pared 1 base from V and 12 bases from J, leaving 15 bases between. Germline loops: CDR1 SGHTA, CDR2 FQGNSA. The CDR3 length is 14 residues. CDR3 amino acids: CASSLDLGGSELFF. For the CDR3, the DNA is TGTGCCAGCAGCTTAGATCTTGGGGGTTCCGAACTGTTTTTT.

This chain uses TRBV2 with TRBJ1-2; D not resolved. V was pared by 5 bases and J by 1 base, with 5 bases between. The germline V gene encodes CDR1 SNHLY and CDR2 FYNNEI. The CDR3 contains 12 residues. CDR3 loop: CASSSLNYGYTF. Here the CDR3 DNA reads TGTGCCAGCAGTTCTCTTAACTATGGCTACACCTTC. The full variable domain, in which reference TRBV2 and TRBJ1-2 provide the parts outside the CDR3, is EPEVTQTPSHQVTQMGQEVILRCVPISNHLYFYWYRQILGQKVEFLVSFYNNEISEKSEIFDDQFSVERPDGSNFTLKIRSTKLEDSAMYFCASSSLNYGYTFGSGTRLTVV.

This clone was seen just once. A much larger clone differs by one base, so this may be a read error. The CDR3 end shows no conserved phenylalanine or tryptophan, and so a read error is likely. The CDR3 loop is CASSEYGYTL. CDR3 nucleotide sequence: TGTGCCAGCAGTGAATATGGCTACACCCTC. V usage is TRBV6-5 and J usage is TRBJ1-2; D unresolved. The CDR3 runs to 10 residues. V was trimmed by 5 bases and J by 5 bases, leaving 3 bases between them. Germline CDR1 MNHEY, CDR2 SVGAGI.

The gene calls are TRBV28 and TRBJ1-5; 7 nucleotides line up with TRBD1. Germline V CDR1 and CDR2: MDHEN, SYDVKM. The CDR3 loop spans 15 amino acids. The V segment lost 4 bases and the J segment 1 base; nucleotides outside the gene matches: 4. CDR3 nucleotide sequence: TGTGCCAGCAGTTCTGGGACAGCCAGCAATCAGCCCCAGCATTTT. Protein product: CASSSGTASNQPQHF.

The rearrangement links TRBV19 to TRBJ1-1, with TRBD1 identical over 8 bases. Germline loops: CDR1 LNHDA, CDR2 SQIVND (reference sequence). V lost 5 bases, J lost 5 bases, and 10 bases stayed unmatched. This CDR3 comprises 15 residues. CDR3 residues: CASSSPTGARTEAFF. The CDR3 DNA reads TGTGCCAGTAGTTCACCGACAGGGGCGAGGACTGAAGCTTTCTTT.

The chain is built from TRBV5-1 and TRBJ2-2, with D perhaps TRBD2 (5 bases). Looked up from germline, CDR1 is SGHRS and CDR2 is YFSETQ. The CDR3 has 13 residues. V lost 8 bases, J lost 2 bases, and 10 bases lay in between. CDR3 amino acids: CASTGYNTGELFF. The CDR3 nucleotides are TGCGCCAGTACGGGGTATAACACCGGGGAGCTGTTTTTT.

This clone has a single count. The chain recombines TRBV10-3 with TRBJ2-7, with D unclear. Germline V lookup: CDR1 ENHRY, CDR2 SYGVKD. The V end lost 3 bases, the J end lost 6 bases, and 9 bases lay between the germline ends. The CDR3 totals 12 residues. DNA of the CDR3: TGTGCCATCAGTGATTTCCCCCCCGAGCAGTACTTC. Its translation is CAISDFPPEQYF.

The chain has TRBV7-9 and TRBJ2-3, with a tentative D call TRBD2 (5 bases). Germline V lookup: CDR1 SEHNR, CDR2 FQNEAQ (reference sequence). Trimming shortened V by 4 bases and J by 0 bases, and 11 bases separated the two germline ends. CDR3 size: 15 residues. CDR3 nucleotide sequence: TGTGCCAGCAGCTCAGGACTGACGAGCACAGATACGCAGTATTTT. The encoded protein is CASSSGLTSTDTQYF.

The chain uses TRBV6-6 and TRBJ2-1; D gene uncertain. V lost 2 bases and J lost 7, with 12 bases in between. Germline V gene lookup returns CDR1 MNHNY and CDR2 SVGAGI (reference sequence). The length of the CDR3 is 14 residues. Written as DNA, the CDR3 is TGTGCCAGCAGTTACACCGGATCCGGGAATGAGCAGTTCTTC. Encoded protein: CASSYTGSGNEQFF.

The chain's CDR3 is CASRRSVDNEQFF. CDR3 DNA: TGTGCCAGCAGAAGGAGTGTCGACAATGAGCAGTTCTTC. This chain uses TRBV11-2 with TRBJ2-1; D not resolved. V lost 6 bases and J lost 5, with 11 bases in between. Germline loops: CDR1 SGHAT, CDR2 FQNNGV. The CDR3 is made up of 13 amino acids.

For this clone: The same CDR3 arises from other DNA sequences in this sample as well. The chain recombines TRBV5-1 with TRBJ2-2, with no clear D. Germline CDR1 is SGHRS and CDR2 is YFSETQ. Deletions cut 1 base from V and 5 bases from J, with 3 bases between. CDR3 length equals 12 residues. The CDR3 nucleotides are TGCGCCAGCAGCTTGTTAACCGGGGAGCTGTTTTTT. It codes for CASSLLTGELFF.

The chain uses TRBV5-1 and TRBJ2-5; the D gene is possibly TRBD2 (6 bases). With 1 base removed from V and 1 base from J, the gap between germline ends came to 11 bases. Germline assignment: CDR1 SGHRS and CDR2 YFSETQ. The CDR3 has 15 amino acids. In DNA form, the CDR3 reads TGCGCCAGCAGCTTGAGGGGAGGAATCCAAGAGACCCAGTACTTC. Protein product: CASSLRGGIQETQYF.

J is TRBJ2-2 and V is TRBV7-2; TRBD1 aligns across 7 bases. Trimming at V came to 5 bases and at J to 1 base, leaving 4 bases not matched to a gene. Germline V CDR1 and CDR2: SGHTA, FQGNSA. The CDR3 spans 15 residues. CDR3 protein: CASSATGRNTGELFF. The CDR3 bases are TGTGCCAGCAGCGCGACAGGGAGGAACACCGGGGAGCTGTTTTTT.

As to this clone: Since a much larger clone is just one base distant, this may be a read error. The sample contains more than one DNA sequence encoding this CDR3. The chain is built from TRBV6-5 and TRBJ1-1; D is unresolved. Between the trimmed V and J ends, which lost 1 base and 1 base, there was a span of 4 bases. This CDR3 region has 13 residues. Germline V CDR1 and CDR2: MNHEY, SVGAGI. CDR3 DNA sequence: TGTGCCAGCAGTTACTGGAGGAACACTGAAGCTTTCTTT. This translates into CASSYWRNTEAFF.

The chain links TRBV6-5 to TRBJ1-3, with D hard to call. CDR1 is MNHEY, CDR2 SVGAGI, per germline. CDR3 length: 16 amino acids. V lost 0 bases and J lost 4, with 13 bases in between. DNA of the CDR3: TGTGCCAGCAGTTACTCTGGTTCAGGCACAGGAAACACCATATATTTT. This codes for CASSYSGSGTGNTIYF.

This rearrangement joins TRBV5-4 to TRBJ2-3; a possible D gene is TRBD1 (6 bases). This CDR3 spans 19 amino acids. V was pared by 2 bases and J by 0 bases, with 22 bases between. Germline CDR1 reads SGHNT; CDR2 reads YYREEE (reference sequence). The CDR3: CASSFPPGHAFASTDTQYF. Here the CDR3 DNA reads TGTGCCAGCAGCTTTCCGCCGGGACACGCCTTTGCTAGCACAGATACGCAGTATTTT. Complete variable domain (other parts from reference TRBV5-4 and TRBJ2-3): ETGVTQSPTHLIKTRGQQVTLRCSSQSGHNTVSWYQQALGQGPQFIFQYYREEENGRGNFPPRFSGLQFPNYSSELNVNALELDDSALYLCASSFPPGHAFASTDTQYFGPGTRLTVL.